Following are 6 T cell receptor beta chains from one sample sequenced in a study of OX40 agonist ivuxolimab in advanced cancers. The data were produced by immunoSEQ multiplex PCR, yet TCRdb's version contains in-frame clones alone and is incomplete. The data hold 35,000 or so clones, with roughly 82% observed a single time. The sequences come from CD4+ or CD8+ T cells sorted from blood, collected in a trial of the OX40 agonist ivuxolimab. These receptors came from an adult with an advanced solid tumor such as melanoma, head and neck, liver or kidney cancer.

The chain employs TRBV18 and TRBJ2-1; tentatively, D is TRBD1 or TRBD2 (5 bases each). V shed 0 bases and J shed 9 bases, with 15 bases lying between them. The germline CDR1 and CDR2 sequences are KGHSH and LQKENI. The CDR3 sequence is 15 residues long. CDR3 DNA: TGTGCCAGCTCACCACCCCCGGGGCGGGTAGGTGAGCAGTTCTTC. Translated: CASSPPPGRVGEQFF.

The genes are TRBV11-2 and TRBJ2-2; the match to TRBD1 covers 8 bases. Germline trimming cut 5 bases from V and 1 base from J; bases unmatched to any gene: 3. From germline, CDR1 is SGHAT and CDR2 FQNNGV. The CDR3 sequence is 15 residues long. The CDR3 coding sequence is TGTGCCAGCAGCACCGGACAGGGGAACACCGGGGAGCTGTTTTTT. As protein: CASSTGQGNTGELFF.

This clone was seen more than once but under ten times. The genes are TRBV7-2 and TRBJ1-2, with D possibly being TRBD1 (6 bases). The CDR3 loop spans 17 amino acids. CDR1 and CDR2 (germline): SGHTA, FQGNSA. The V gene lost 1 base and the J gene lost 5 bases, with 20 bases spanning the gap. The CDR3 region is CASSLDIQAHQGYGYTF. CDR3 DNA sequence: TGTGCCAGCAGCTTAGATATACAGGCCCATCAGGGGTATGGCTACACCTTC.

The rearrangement uses TRBV6-4 and TRBJ1-2; tentative D call: TRBD1 (5 bases). V was pared by 4 bases and J by 8 bases, with 14 bases between. The CDR3 has 13 amino acids. CDR1 MRHNA and CDR2 SNTAGT come from the germline V gene. CDR3 nucleotide sequence: TGTGCCAGCAGTGGCGAGGGGTTTGGCGGCTACACCTTC. Its translation: CASSGEGFGGYTF.

This sequence joins TRBV19 and TRBJ1-2, with D unclear. Germline CDR1 LNHDA, CDR2 SQIVND (reference sequence). This CDR3 is built from 12 residues. The V and J ends lost 3 bases and 3 bases respectively, with 5 bases between them. The CDR3 sequence is CASSIQDYGYTF. CDR3 coding DNA: TGTGCCAGTAGTATTCAGGACTATGGCTACACCTTC.

J is TRBJ1-1 and V is TRBV19; TRBD1 might be the D (6 bases). The ends were cut back, 5 bases at V and 4 bases at J, with 14 bases in the middle. CDR1 and CDR2 from the germline V gene are LNHDA and SQIVND (reference sequence). This CDR3 is built from 14 residues. DNA for the CDR3: TGTGCCAGTAGTTGGGCAGGGGCAGGCACTGAAGCTTTCTTT. Protein product: CASSWAGAGTEAFF.